One T cell receptor beta chain is described in this entry. Its cognate antigen is unknown. This entry comes from a study of cytomegalovirus exposure and HLA in healthy donors. Germline assignment: CDR1 MDHEN and CDR2 SYDVKM. There are 13 residues in the CDR3. The V gene lost 6 bases and the J gene lost 7 bases, with 16 bases spanning the gap. Primers for the PCR totalled 60 Vbeta and 13 Jbeta. The protocol was immunoSEQ multiplex PCR, while the TCRdb copy is restricted to in-frame clones and leaves out a portion. The sample holds some 200,000 clones, 82% seen once. The study's findings and limits: Usually a TCR sequence was rare, but some public TCRs were found in many donors. CMV antigen specificity of three CMV-associated chains was confirmed in vitro. Reported findings show TCR beta sequences accurately forecast HLA-A and HLA-B alleles in most subjects.

Donors were ostensibly healthy at sampling, although undocumented immune exposures were probable. J is TRBJ2-7 and V is TRBV28; the D is unclear. The TCR comes from a woman between 18 and 30 years old in good health and CMV-seronegative. Sequenced material: PBMCs. The CDR3 DNA reads TGTGCCAGCAGGTCCCCCGGGTCTAGGGAGCAGTACTTC. Translated, it gives CASRSPGSREQYF.